This T cell receptor beta chain was sequenced during a study of PD-1 blockade in classical Hodgkin lymphoma. Every patient relapsed after autologous stem cell transplantation, and brentuximab vedotin exposure varied. Notes on the study in general: TCR diversity rose significantly by C4D1 in CD4+ but not CD8+ cells.

On this clone itself: Its antigen remains unknown.

Sequenced by immunoSEQ multiplex PCR; TCRdb stores in-frame clones only, minus some. The sample lists fewer than 90,000 clones; 75% to 90% were seen once. Germline V gives CDR1 MGHRA, CDR2 YSYEKL. This CDR3 region has 16 residues. V dropped 3 bases and J dropped 5; count of bases not matched to a gene: 9. This TCR was recovered from a human donor with classical Hodgkin lymphoma. V gene TRBV4-1 combines with J gene TRBJ2-5; 10 nucleotides align to TRBD1. The sample here was peripheral blood mononuclear cells (PBMCs), taken at baseline. CDR3 nucleotides: TGCGCCAGCAGCCAGATCGGGACAGGGGCGGGCGAGACCCAGTACTTC. Its protein product is CASSQIGTGAGETQYF.